The clone carrying this T cell receptor beta chain came up many times. Its specificity is unknown. RNA transcripts yielded amplified TCR beta CDR3 regions. A set of HTBI primers served as the primers for a first-round RT-PCR of the TCR CDR3. In TCRdb, the multiplex PCR reads were re-called with MiXCR into one record per CDR3 protein. The top ten hold roughly 3.5% of the sample, which has approximately 380,000 distinct CDR3 sequences, under 20% seen once. This specimen comes from a study of T cells in Graves' hyperthyroidism and ophthalmopathy. Study results and caveats: In blood, most of the thyroid clonotypes expanded above 0.001 were also present.

Across 18 months, stable Graves' hyperthyroidism was marked by no progression to ophthalmopathy. The study enrolled patients aged 18 to 65 with newly diagnosed hyperthyroidism of under 2 months' duration. Germline assignment: CDR1 SEHNR and CDR2 FQNEAQ (reference sequence). The CDR3 has 16 residues. The V segment lost 2 bases and the J segment 4 bases; nucleotides outside the gene matches: 8. The sample consisted of blood. The clonotype originates from a young woman with Graves' hyperthyroidism. The chain is built from TRBV7-9 and TRBJ2-5; 9 bases match TRBD1. The CDR3 nucleotides read TGTGCCAGCAGCTTAACAGGGGGCGGTTGGTCAGAGACCCAGTACTTC. Its protein product is CASSLTGGGWSETQYF.